The 24 T cell receptor beta chains listed next were all sequenced from one sample in a study of human T cells and chemical hapten exposure. One entry per CDR3 protein, called by TCRdb with MiXCR from the RACE reads. The sample gives under 200,000 distinct CDR3 sequences, about 14% of which show up once; less than 2% is in the top ten. Time point denoted: patch test 1, 2 weeks after DPC sensitization. Specified treatment: therapeutic diphenylcyclopropenone sensitization with weekly scalp DPC. Here the sequenced sample was whole blood, taken in connection with sensitization to the hapten diphenylcyclopropenone (DPC). The source is a woman in her thirties with alopecia areata. Some clones in this sample may be carry-over from other donors' samples.

The rearrangement links TRBV12-3 or TRBV12-4 to TRBJ1-6; D might be TRBD1 (5 bases). This CDR3 has 15 residues. Deletions cut 6 bases from V and 6 bases from J, with 15 bases between. The CDR3 coding sequence is TGTGCCAGCAGACCCCGGGACCGCTTTAATTCACCCCTCCACTTT. This translates into CASRPRDRFNSPLHF.

The rearrangement joins TRBV20-1 to TRBJ2-3; D unclear. Germline V gene data show CDR1 as DFQATT and CDR2 as SNEGSKA (reference sequence). V gave up 1 base and J gave up 6 bases, with 5 bases separating them. CDR3 length equals 11 residues. The CDR3 loop is CSARVADTQYF. The CDR3 DNA sequence: TGCAGTGCTAGAGTTGCGGATACGCAGTATTTT.

The V call is TRBV18, the J call TRBJ1-5, with a possible D match to TRBD1 (5 bases). CDR3 size: 13 residues. Between the trimmed V and J ends, which lost 2 bases and 7 bases, there was a span of 9 bases. The germline V gene has CDR1 KGHSH and CDR2 LQKENI. The CDR3 DNA follows: TGTGCCAGCTCACCAGTGGGGGGACAGCCCCAGCATTTT. Translation gives CASSPVGGQPQHF.

The J gene is TRBJ1-4, the V gene TRBV9; D is undetermined. This CDR3 comprises 14 residues. Between the trimmed V and J ends, which lost 2 bases and 6 bases, there was a span of 11 bases. Germline CDR1 is SGDLS and CDR2 is YYNGEE. CDR3 region: CASSVQDGDEKLFF. The CDR3 nucleotides read TGTGCCAGCAGCGTCCAGGACGGAGATGAAAAACTGTTTTTT.

This clonotype showed up many times. The chain links TRBV7-2 to TRBJ1-1, with D unresolved. This CDR3 contains 14 residues. Germline CDR1 and CDR2: SGHTA and FQGNSA. V shed 2 bases and J shed 3 bases, with 10 bases lying between them. DNA for the CDR3: TGTGCCAGCAGCTTATCAGCCATGGACACTGAAGCTTTCTTT. Its translation: CASSLSAMDTEAFF.

Remarks on this clonotype: Compared with germline, one end of the junction differs, possibly owing to a read error. The V gene is TRBV5-6, the J gene TRBJ2-5; D is possibly TRBD1 (5 bases). The germline V gene encodes CDR1 SGHDT and CDR2 YYEEEE. The CDR3 spans 13 residues. The CDR3 here is CVSSLDTLETQYF. The CDR3 coding sequence is TGTGTCAGCAGCTTGGACACTCTAGAGACCCAGTACTTC.

The chain couples TRBV2 to TRBJ1-1; maybe TRBD1 (5 bases). V lost 5 bases and J lost 3, with 10 bases in between. Germline assignment: CDR1 SNHLY and CDR2 FYNNEI. The CDR3 length is 13 residues. The chain's CDR3 is CASSPSGYTEAFF. CDR3 nucleotides: TGTGCCAGCAGTCCGTCAGGGTACACTGAAGCTTTCTTT.

Many counts were recorded for this clonotype. The rearrangement links TRBV6-2 or TRBV6-3 to TRBJ1-5; 7 positions agree with TRBD1. The V segment lost 0 bases and the J segment 6 bases; nucleotides outside the gene matches: 5. Germline CDR1 reads MNHEY; CDR2 reads SVGEGT. CDR3 length: 15 residues. The CDR3 protein is CASSYSRTGGQPQHF. The CDR3 DNA follows: TGTGCCAGCAGTTACTCGAGGACAGGAGGTCAGCCCCAGCATTTT.

This clonotype was recorded many times. This chain joins TRBV7-3 and TRBJ2-7, with D possibly TRBD2 on 6 matching bases. V lost 2 bases and J 6 bases, leaving 14 bases between the germline ends. The CDR3 has 14 amino acids. CDR1 is SGHTA, CDR2 FQGTGA, per germline. The CDR3 here is CASSLAGRMCEQYF. The CDR3 nucleotides are TGTGCCAGCAGCTTAGCGGGGAGGATGTGCGAGCAGTACTTC.

This chain uses TRBV29-1 with TRBJ2-3, with unresolved D. The CDR3 runs to 14 residues. The germline CDR1 and CDR2 sequences are SQVTM and ANQGSEA. V lost 7 bases to trimming and J lost 4 bases, with 18 bases between them. This chain's CDR3 is CSAPSSGVPDTQYF. CDR3 sequence (DNA): TGCAGCGCCCCTTCTAGTGGGGTTCCAGATACGCAGTATTTT.

V gene TRBV10-3 combines with J gene TRBJ2-1, with 11 positions matching TRBD2. The CDR3 sequence is 15 residues long. J gave up 8 bases and V 7 bases, and 10 bases lay outside the gene matches. CDR1 is ENHRY, CDR2 SYGVKD, per germline. The DNA of the CDR3 is TGTGCCATCACCCCCGGGATAGCGGGAGGGTATGAGCAGTTCTTC. Protein sequence: CAITPGIAGGYEQFF.

This clonotype came up many times. The chain is built from TRBV6-2 or TRBV6-3 and TRBJ2-7, with D possibly called TRBD1 or TRBD2 (6 bases each). Trimming shortened V by 8 bases and J by 7 bases, and 21 bases separated the two germline ends. The CDR3 is made up of 14 amino acids. CDR1 is MNHEY, CDR2 SVGEGT, per germline. CDR3 loop: CASGETRGRREQYF. The CDR3 coding sequence is TGTGCCAGCGGAGAGACCCGGGGGCGCCGGGAGCAGTACTTC.

This clonotype was observed a few times. The V gene is TRBV24-1, the J gene TRBJ1-2; no firm D call. Deletions cut 5 bases from V and 1 base from J, with 7 bases between. The CDR3 has 13 residues. Germline CDR1 reads KGHDR; CDR2 reads SFDVKD. The CDR3 coding sequence is TGTGCCACCAGTGGAGGGTTTAACTATGGCTACACCTTC. Translation gives CATSGGFNYGYTF.

The chain recombines TRBV4-2 with TRBJ2-5; TRBD2 matches at 8 bases. Germline CDR1 and CDR2: LGHNA and YNFKEQ. The CDR3 contains 16 residues. V lost 4 bases and J lost 6; bases outside the gene matches: 13. CDR3 region: CASSPRGGGSVKTQYF. The CDR3 DNA follows: TGTGCCAGCAGCCCCCGGGGCGGGGGGAGTGTGAAGACCCAGTACTTC.

This clonotype was recorded a few times. The chain recombines TRBV11-2 with TRBJ2-3; TRBD1 is a possible D gene (5 bases). V lost 5 bases to trimming and J lost 5 bases, with 14 bases between them. The germline gives CDR1 SGHAT, CDR2 FQNNGV. The CDR3 sequence is 14 residues long. The CDR3 DNA reads TGTGCCAGCAGCACAACATACCAGGGAGATACGCAGTATTTT. This encodes CASSTTYQGDTQYF.

Points on this clonotype: An end of the junction differs from the germline gene, which may be a read error. The CDR3 protein is CAGSLDGMPGSNQPQHF. The CDR3 DNA reads as TGTGCCGGCAGCCTGGACGGGATGCCGGGGAGCAATCAGCCCCAGCATTTT. This chain uses TRBV7-2 with TRBJ1-5; no clear D gene. CDR1 SGHTA and CDR2 FQGNSA come from the germline V gene. CDR3 length: 17 amino acids. The full variable domain, its missing parts supplied by reference TRBV7-2 and TRBJ1-5, is GAGVSQSPSNKVTEKGKDVELRCDPISGHTALYWYRQSLGQGLEFLIYFQGNSAPDKSGLPSDRFSAERTGGSVSTLTIQRTQQEDSAVYLCAGSLDGMPGSNQPQHFGDGTRLSIL.

This chain links TRBV12-3 or TRBV12-4 with TRBJ2-1; D is uncertain. The CDR3 length is 13 residues. The V and J ends lost 4 bases and 9 bases respectively, with 13 bases between them. This CDR3 reads CASSSSLKGEQFF. DNA of the CDR3: TGTGCCAGCAGTTCGTCCCTTAAGGGTGAGCAGTTCTTC.

This clonotype appeared a few times. CDR3 DNA sequence: TGTGCCTGGAGTGTACGGCTTGGACCTTACCAAGAGACCCAGTACTTC. Encoded protein: CAWSVRLGPYQETQYF. The chain combines TRBV30 with TRBJ2-5; D gene uncertain. From germline, CDR1 is GTSNPN and CDR2 SVGIG (reference sequence). The CDR3 length is 16 residues. Trimming left V 0 bases short and J 0 bases short, with 14 bases between.

The gene calls are TRBV30 and TRBJ1-3; D is unclear. Trimming stripped 1 base from V and 4 bases from J, with 2 bases between. In germline, CDR1 is GTSNPN, CDR2 SVGIG (reference sequence). This CDR3 region has 11 residues. The chain's CDR3 is CAWSGGNTIYF. CDR3 in DNA: TGTGCCTGGAGTGGCGGAAACACCATATATTTT.

The CDR3 spells CASSLAGGTGELFF. The CDR3 nucleotides are TGTGCCAGCAGTTTAGCGGGAGGGACCGGGGAGCTGTTTTTT. V and J are TRBV12-3 or TRBV12-4 and TRBJ2-2; 7 bases line up with TRBD2. The CDR3 spans 14 residues. V shed 0 bases and J 5 bases; nucleotides not matched to a gene: 0.

This sequence joins TRBV7-2 and TRBJ2-1; TRBD2 matches 15 bases. The CDR3 is 16 residues long. The J segment lost 12 bases and the V segment lost 5 bases, leaving 11 bases of the junction unmatched. Germline V gene lookup returns CDR1 SGHTA and CDR2 FQGNSA. CDR3 in DNA: TGTGCCAGCAGCCCAGGGGGACTAGCGGGGGGCGGTTGGCAGTTCTTC. It translates to CASSPGGLAGGGWQFF. Full variable domain (remainder filled in from reference TRBV7-2 and TRBJ2-1): GAGVSQSPSNKVTEKGKDVELRCDPISGHTALYWYRQSLGQGLEFLIYFQGNSAPDKSGLPSDRFSAERTGGSVSTLTIQRTQQEDSAVYLCASSPGGLAGGGWQFFGPGTRLTVL.

The CDR3 nucleotides are TGTGCCTGGAATGACGGGAGAATCAATGAGCAGTTCTTC. Protein: CAWNDGRINEQFF. V gene TRBV30 combines with J gene TRBJ2-1, with a tentative D call TRBD2 (6 bases). Germline-derived CDR1 and CDR2 are GTSNPN and SVGIG (reference sequence). The CDR3 runs 13 residues. V lost 4 bases and J lost 6, with 13 bases in between.

This clonotype turned up a few times. This chain uses TRBV7-8 with TRBJ2-7; the match to TRBD2 covers 9 bases. The CDR3 is 15 residues long. The ends lost 2 bases at V and 2 bases at J; junction bases unmatched: 4. CDR1 is SGHVS and CDR2 is FQNEAQ in the germline V gene. The CDR3 loop is CASSLIASGAYEQYF. DNA for the CDR3: TGTGCCAGCAGCTTAATTGCTAGCGGGGCCTACGAGCAGTACTTC.

Concerning this clonotype itself: A read error may account for a junction end that differs from germline. The chain combines TRBV5-1 with TRBJ2-7; tentative D call: TRBD2 (5 bases). Germline CDR1 is SGHRS and CDR2 is YFSETQ. The CDR3 extends over 15 amino acids. CDR3 in DNA: TGCGCCAGCAGCTTGGAGCCTCTAGGAGGAGATTTTAGGCACTTC. Amino acid sequence: CASSLEPLGGDFRHF.